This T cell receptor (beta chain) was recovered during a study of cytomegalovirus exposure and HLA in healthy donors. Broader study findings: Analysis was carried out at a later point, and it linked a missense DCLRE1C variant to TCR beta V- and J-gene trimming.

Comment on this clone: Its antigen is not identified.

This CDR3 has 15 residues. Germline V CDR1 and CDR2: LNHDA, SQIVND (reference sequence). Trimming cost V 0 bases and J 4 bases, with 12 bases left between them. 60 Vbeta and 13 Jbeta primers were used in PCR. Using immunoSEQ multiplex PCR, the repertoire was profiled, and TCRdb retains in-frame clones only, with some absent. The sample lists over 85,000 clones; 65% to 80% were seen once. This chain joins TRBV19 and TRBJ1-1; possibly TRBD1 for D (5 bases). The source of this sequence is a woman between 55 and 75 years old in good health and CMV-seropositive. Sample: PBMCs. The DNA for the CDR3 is TGTGCCAGTAGTATAGACCCCCCGCAGGGCACTGAAGCTTTCTTT. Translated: CASSIDPPQGTEAFF.